A single sample gave rise to the 21 T cell receptor beta chains below, sequenced in a study of OX40 agonist ivuxolimab in advanced cancers. Profiled with immunoSEQ multiplex PCR; TCRdb holds only in-frame clones, not every one. The table lists about 89,000 clones, about 88% of them singletons, with about 0.31% in the top ten. The specimen comprised CD4+ or CD8+ T cells sorted from blood, sampled in a trial of the OX40 agonist ivuxolimab. These receptors were collected from an adult with an advanced solid tumor such as melanoma, head and neck, liver or kidney cancer.

The V gene is TRBV7-2, the J gene TRBJ1-2, with no clear D. The CDR3 runs 13 residues. V lost 3 bases to trimming and J lost 2 bases, with 7 bases between them. Per germline, CDR1 SGHTA and CDR2 FQGNSA. The CDR3 here is CASSFDANYGYTF. The CDR3 bases are TGTGCCAGCAGCTTCGATGCCAACTATGGCTACACCTTC.

The chain uses TRBV5-6 and TRBJ2-5; 12 bases agree with TRBD2. The CDR3 sequence is 15 residues long. Germline V gene sequence: CDR1 SGHDT, CDR2 YYEEEE. The ends lost 3 bases at V and 2 bases at J; junction bases unmatched: 2. The CDR3 spells CASSWLAGGQETQYF. The CDR3 coding sequence is TGTGCCAGCAGCTGGCTAGCGGGGGGGCAAGAGACCCAGTACTTC.

CDR3 amino acids: CASILGTPNTGELFF. CDR3 in DNA: TGCGCCAGCATCTTAGGGACACCGAACACCGGGGAGCTGTTTTTT. The V gene is TRBV5-1, the J gene TRBJ2-2, with D tentatively TRBD1 (6 bases). The V end was cut by 6 bases, the J end by 0 bases, with 12 bases between. The CDR3 is made up of 15 amino acids. Germline-derived CDR1 and CDR2 are SGHRS and YFSETQ.

The CDR3 DNA sequence: TGTGCCAGCAGCTTCAGAAATATTCGGACAGGGGGAAATGAAAAACTGTTTTTT. This encodes CASSFRNIRTGGNEKLFF. The chain uses TRBV7-9 and TRBJ1-4; 10 bases agree with TRBD1. Trimming cost V 3 bases and J 5 bases; bases outside gene matches: 12. CDR1 SEHNR and CDR2 FQNEAQ come from the germline V gene (reference sequence). This CDR3 region has 18 residues.

This chain links TRBV10-2 with TRBJ1-4; D is possibly TRBD1 (5 bases). The germline V gene encodes CDR1 WSHSY and CDR2 SAAADI. The ends were cut back, 7 bases at V and 5 bases at J, with 17 bases in the middle. This CDR3 has 15 residues. The CDR3 nucleotides read TGCGCCAGCACCCCGGGGAGCGCAGGGAATGAAAAACTGTTTTTT. Residues: CASTPGSAGNEKLFF.

There are a few counts of this clone. The rearrangement uses TRBV10-2 and TRBJ2-6; D not certain. Looked up from germline, CDR1 is WSHSY and CDR2 is SAAADI. The CDR3 loop spans 15 amino acids. The V gene lost 5 bases and the J gene lost 2 bases, with 10 bases spanning the gap. This CDR3 is CASSTRVAGANVLTF. DNA of the CDR3: TGCGCCAGCAGTACAAGGGTAGCTGGGGCCAACGTCCTGACTTTC.

The chain couples TRBV18 to TRBJ1-2; D is unresolved. Germline loops: CDR1 KGHSH, CDR2 LQKENI. The CDR3 runs to 15 residues. The V gene lost 3 bases and the J gene lost 0 bases, with 11 bases spanning the gap. The CDR3 sequence is CASSPPRAPNYGYTF. CDR3 sequence (DNA): TGTGCCAGCTCACCCCCTCGAGCCCCTAACTATGGCTACACCTTC.

V is TRBV2 and J is TRBJ2-2; TRBD2 matches at 7 bases. Germline CDR1 reads SNHLY; CDR2 reads FYNNEI. V was pared by 6 bases and J by 4 bases, with 11 bases of the junction left unmatched. The CDR3 sequence is 16 residues long. CDR3 region: CASSPGGGAGTGELFF. CDR3 DNA: TGTGCCAGCAGCCCCGGGGGAGGGGCAGGCACCGGGGAGCTGTTTTTT.

The J gene is TRBJ1-5, the V gene TRBV6-1; a weak D match, TRBD1 (5 bases). Germline V gives CDR1 MNHNS, CDR2 SASEGT. This CDR3 is built from 15 residues. V was clipped by 7 bases and J by 2 bases, with 15 bases between them. The CDR3 here is CASTYRGEGNQPQHF. CDR3 nucleotides: TGTGCCAGCACCTACCGGGGGGAGGGCAATCAGCCCCAGCATTTT.

The rearrangement joins TRBV29-1 to TRBJ1-5; a possible D gene is TRBD1 (6 bases). The CDR3 contains 11 residues. The germline V gene has CDR1 SQVTM and CDR2 ANQGSEA. The V and J ends lost 6 bases and 11 bases respectively, with 14 bases between them. CDR3 sequence reads: CSVTSGDTQHF. Here the CDR3 DNA reads TGCAGCGTCACCTCAGGGGACACCCAGCATTTT.

This clone was found once. V and J are TRBV7-2 and TRBJ2-4; 14 positions match TRBD2. CDR3 length: 17 amino acids. Germline V gene sequence: CDR1 SGHTA, CDR2 FQGNSA. Losses at the gene ends were 4 bases for V and 6 bases for J; bases not matched to a gene: 8. CDR3 protein: CASSSTSGGGGGNIQYF. The CDR3 nucleotides are TGTGCCAGCAGCTCGACTAGCGGGGGGGGAGGGGGAAACATTCAGTACTTC.

This chain uses TRBV11-2 with TRBJ2-5, with TRBD2 matching over 14 bases. The CDR3 totals 18 residues. Germline values: CDR1 SGHAT, CDR2 FQNNGV. The V gene end was trimmed by 5 bases and the J gene end by 5 bases; junction bases not matched to a gene: 13. CDR3 in amino acids: CASSPRTSGGTLRETQYF. The CDR3 region has the DNA TGTGCCAGCAGCCCAAGGACTAGCGGGGGGACCCTACGGGAGACCCAGTACTTC. Together with reference TRBV11-2 and TRBJ2-5, the CDR3 gives the full variable domain: EAGVAQSPRYKIIEKRQSVAFWCNPISGHATLYWYQQILGQGPKLLIQFQNNGVVDDSQLPKDRFSAERLKGVDSTLKIQPAKLEDSAVYLCASSPRTSGGTLRETQYFGPGTRLLVL.

V usage is TRBV7-2 and J usage is TRBJ2-1; D gene uncertain. The CDR3 consists of 11 residues. The V and J ends lost 1 base and 9 bases respectively, with 4 bases between them. Looked up from germline, CDR1 is SGHTA and CDR2 is FQGNSA. Here the CDR3 reads CASSLVAEQFF. For the CDR3, the DNA is TGTGCCAGCAGCTTAGTAGCTGAGCAGTTCTTC.

Remarks on this clone: The limits of the CDR3 on the DNA are not certain, so only TCRdb's listed CDR3 is given. This chain's CDR3 is CASSSSGVGNRELFF. The rearrangement joins TRBV6-1 to TRBJ2-2; TRBD2, the table's D call, lacks a check against the DNA. Inclusive of both ends, the CDR3 amounts to 15 amino acids. Germline CDR1 MNHNS, CDR2 SASEGT.

The chain recombines TRBV27 with TRBJ1-5, with D hard to call. The V gene's germline CDR1 is MNHEY and CDR2 SMNVEV (reference sequence). The V and J ends lost 10 bases and 2 bases respectively, with 15 bases between them. The CDR3 spans 14 residues. CDR3 protein: CANRKERGNQPQHF. CDR3 DNA: TGTGCCAACAGAAAAGAACGGGGCAATCAGCCCCAGCATTTT.

V is TRBV27 and J is TRBJ2-7; the D gene is possibly TRBD1 (6 bases). This CDR3 region has 14 residues. V was clipped by 6 bases and J by 2 bases, with 14 bases between them. Germline CDR1 and CDR2: MNHEY and SMNVEV (reference sequence). CDR3 bases: TGTGCCAGCAGCTCATCGACAGGACCCTACGAGCAGTACTTC. The encoded protein is CASSSSTGPYEQYF.

The V gene is TRBV6-1, the J gene TRBJ1-1; TRBD1 might be the D (6 bases). The CDR3 extends over 13 amino acids. CDR1 is MNHNS, CDR2 SASEGT, per germline. With 5 bases removed from V and 4 bases from J, the gap between germline ends came to 11 bases. The CDR3, as DNA: TGTGCCAGCAGTCGGATCAGGGGCACTGAAGCTTTCTTT. This codes for CASSRIRGTEAFF.

The rearrangement links TRBV6-5 to TRBJ1-2; D may be TRBD1 (5 bases). This CDR3 contains 14 residues. Germline CDR1 reads MNHEY; CDR2 reads SVGAGI. With 4 bases removed from V and 2 bases from J, the gap between germline ends came to 11 bases. The CDR3 coding sequence is TGTGCCAGCAGTTTGGGGCCTCGCAACTATGGCTACACCTTC. It is translated as CASSLGPRNYGYTF.

The V call is TRBV10-1, the J call TRBJ2-7; TRBD2 aligns across 10 bases. V lost 8 bases to trimming and J lost 5 bases; unmatched junction nucleotides: 6. Germline V CDR1 and CDR2: WNHNN, SYGVQD (reference sequence). The CDR3 sequence is 13 residues long. CDR3 DNA: TGCGCCAGCGCCAGCGGGGGGGCTCACGAGCAGTACTTC. This encodes CASASGGAHEQYF.

V gene TRBV9 combines with J gene TRBJ2-3; 13 bases align to TRBD2. Germline V CDR1 and CDR2: SGDLS, YYNGEE. Trimming at V came to 3 bases and at J to 2 bases, leaving 6 bases not matched to a gene. This CDR3 is 17 amino acids long. The CDR3 coding sequence is TGTGCCAGCAGCGACGGACTAGCGGGGGCTCACACAGATACGCAGTATTTT. Its translation: CASSDGLAGAHTDTQYF.

V gene TRBV5-1 combines with J gene TRBJ1-5; D ambiguous. V lost 0 bases, J lost 1 base, and 8 bases lay in between. Germline CDR1 and CDR2: SGHRS and YFSETQ. The CDR3 is 15 residues long. CDR3 region: CASSLGTGSNQPQHF. CDR3 DNA: TGCGCCAGCAGCTTGGGGACGGGCAGCAATCAGCCCCAGCATTTT.